This T cell receptor beta chain was identified during a study of CXCR3-negative and CXCR3-positive naive CD8 T cells. Germline CDR1 is SEHNR and CDR2 is FQNEAQ (reference sequence). The CDR3 is 14 amino acids. The libraries of TRB cDNA were constructed through 5' RACE using UMI labels. From its re-call of the 5' RACE reads, TCRdb lists each CDR3 protein once, without DNA. Recorded here are 70,000 to 100,000 distinct CDR3 sequences; the top ten clones represent less than 1.1%. A word on this clonotype: The antigen remains undetermined.

General study results and limits: Sequencing showed both naive subsets with comparably high diversity, and memory CD8+ cells much lower. With surface CD5 comparable between naive subsets, TCR strength was estimated using properties derived from the TRB CDR3. CXCR3-expressing naive cells carried TRB CDR3s more hydrophobic than those of CXCR3-negative naive cells.

The source of this sequence is a human donor in good health. Some clones in this sample may be carry-over from other donors' samples. Sequencing was performed on naive CXCR3- CD8+ T cells from blood. Subset defined: CD45RO-CCR7+CD27+CD95- naive CD8+ T cells lacking CXCR3 (TNR3-). V usage is TRBV7-9 and J usage is TRBJ1-2; lacking DNA, the TRBD1 call made by TCRdb goes unchecked. CDR3 sequence: CASSKTPSSYGYTF.